This TCR beta chain was sequenced for a study of radiation and T cells in renal cell carcinoma. Study information: Nephrectomy followed 15 Gy stereotactic body radiation by 4 weeks. Study-wide results and limits: Top tumor clonotypes rose in blood 2 weeks post-radiation, then contracted. No pretreatment tumor biopsies were available for baseline clonotypes.

The table lists this clone with a few counts. Its specificity is not known. V lost 6 bases and J lost 3; bases outside the gene matches: 2. Germline lookup yields CDR1 LNHDA and CDR2 SQIVND (reference sequence). This CDR3 has 14 amino acids. The repertoire was sequenced with immunoSEQ multiplex PCR; TCRdb's copy has only in-frame clones and lacks some. The sample contains 90,000 to 95,000 clones, 65% to 85% of which appear only once. Time point: baseline pretreatment blood. This sample's treatment: 15 Gy SBRT to primary tumor, nephrectomy 4 weeks later. Blood was sampled at baseline, 2 weeks and 4 weeks after SBRT.

This receptor was taken from a man aged 55 to 69 with renal cell carcinoma. V is TRBV19 and J is TRBJ2-2; 9 positions agree with TRBD1. Here the sequenced sample was blood, taken from a patient whose treatment included radiotherapy and nephrectomy. The CDR3 nucleotides read TGTGCCAGTAGGGACAGGGGTGACACCGGGGAGCTGTTTTTT. The encoded protein is CASRDRGDTGELFF.